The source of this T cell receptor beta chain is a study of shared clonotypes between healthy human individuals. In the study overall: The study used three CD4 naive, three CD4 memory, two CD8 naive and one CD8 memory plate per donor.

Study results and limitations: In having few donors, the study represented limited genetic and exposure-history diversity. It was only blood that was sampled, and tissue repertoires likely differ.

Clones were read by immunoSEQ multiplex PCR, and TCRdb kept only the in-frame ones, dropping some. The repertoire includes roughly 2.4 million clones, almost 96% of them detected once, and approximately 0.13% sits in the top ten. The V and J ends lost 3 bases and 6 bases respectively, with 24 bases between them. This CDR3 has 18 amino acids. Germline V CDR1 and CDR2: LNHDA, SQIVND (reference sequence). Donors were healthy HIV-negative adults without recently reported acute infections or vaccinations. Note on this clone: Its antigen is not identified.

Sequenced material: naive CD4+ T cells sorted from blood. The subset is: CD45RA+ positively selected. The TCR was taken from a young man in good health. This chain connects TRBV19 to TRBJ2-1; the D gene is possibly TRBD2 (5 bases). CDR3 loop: CASSIRPGVTSQVNEQFF. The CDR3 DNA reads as TGTGCCAGTAGTATTCGCCCCGGGGTCACGTCCCAAGTCAATGAGCAGTTCTTC. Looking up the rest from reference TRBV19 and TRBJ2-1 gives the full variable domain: DGGITQSPKYLFRKEGQNVTLSCEQNLNHDAMYWYRQDPGQGLRLIYYSQIVNDFQKGDIAEGYSVSREKKESFPLTVTSAQKNPTAFYLCASSIRPGVTSQVNEQFFGPGTRLTVL.